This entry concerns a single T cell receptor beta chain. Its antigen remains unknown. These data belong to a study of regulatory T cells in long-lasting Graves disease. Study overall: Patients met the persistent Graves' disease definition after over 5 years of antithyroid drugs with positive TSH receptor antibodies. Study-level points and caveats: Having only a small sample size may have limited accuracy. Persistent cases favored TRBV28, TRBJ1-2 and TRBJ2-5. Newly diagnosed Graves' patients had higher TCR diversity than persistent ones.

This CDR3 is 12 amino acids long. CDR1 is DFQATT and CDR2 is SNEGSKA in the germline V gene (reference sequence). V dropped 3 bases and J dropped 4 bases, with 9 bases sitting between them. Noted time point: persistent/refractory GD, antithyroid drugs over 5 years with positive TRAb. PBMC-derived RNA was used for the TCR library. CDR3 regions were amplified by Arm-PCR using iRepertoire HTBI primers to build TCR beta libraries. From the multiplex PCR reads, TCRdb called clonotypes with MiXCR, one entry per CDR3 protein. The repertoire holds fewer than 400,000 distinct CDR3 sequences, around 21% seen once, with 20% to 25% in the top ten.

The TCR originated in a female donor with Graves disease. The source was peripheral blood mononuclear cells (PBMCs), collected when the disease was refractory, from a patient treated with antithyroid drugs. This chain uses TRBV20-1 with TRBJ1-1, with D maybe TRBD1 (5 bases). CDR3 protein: CSARDIATEAFF. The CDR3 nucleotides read TGCAGTGCTAGGGACATCGCCACTGAAGCTTTCTTT.